This is a list of T cell receptor beta chains from one sample in a study of blood T cell repertoires in COVID-19. Method: immunoSEQ multiplex PCR; TCRdb's copy keeps in-frame clones and lacks some. The sample has about 300,000 clones; roughly 90% are singletons. The sample was peripheral blood. Receptor source: a man between 40 and 49 years old with acute or convalescent COVID-19. The CDR3 runs from the conserved cysteine through the conserved F or W. The order of the fields is D gene, J gene, V gene, clone size, CDR3 protein, CDR3 DNA. D genes are given only for firm matches. Clone size is not always given. Where it is, it says once, few, many or a class for expanded clones.

NA,TRBJ1-1,TRBV2,NA,CASTTQGWNTEAFF,TGTGCCAGCACCACACAGGGCTGGAACACTGAAGCTTTCTTT
NA,TRBJ1-6,TRBV3-1/TRBV3-2,NA,CASSLRSGAAPLHF,TGTGCCAGCAGCCTACGATCGGGAGCCGCACCCCTCCACTTT
NA,TRBJ1-1,TRBV19,once,CASSTQGRGTEAFF,TGTGCCAGTAGTACCCAGGGTAGGGGCACTGAAGCTTTCTTT
NA,TRBJ1-1,TRBV7-8,NA,CASSLARDGEAFF,TGTGCCAGCAGCTTAGCGCGGGATGGAGAAGCTTTCTTT
NA,TRBJ1-2,TRBV29-1,NA,CSVLDYGYGYTF,TGCAGCGTTCTAGACTACGGCTATGGCTACACCTTC
TRBD1,TRBJ2-7,TRBV4-1,NA,CASSQAPVDRGYEQYF,TGCGCCAGCAGCCAAGCCCCCGTCGACAGGGGCTACGAGCAGTACTTC
NA,TRBJ1-6,TRBV5-1,NA,CASSGGGGKSNSPLHF,TGCGCCAGCAGCGGTGGCGGGGGGAAAAGTAATTCACCCCTCCACTTT
NA,TRBJ1-5,TRBV6-1,NA,CASSEARSASNQPQHF,TGTGCCAGCAGTGAAGCGAGGTCAGCGAGCAATCAGCCCCAGCATTTT
TRBD1,TRBJ1-6,TRBV11-2,NA,CASSLTGGDSPLHF,TGTGCCAGCAGCTTAACAGGGGGGGACTCACCCCTCCACTTT
NA,TRBJ2-7,TRBV24-1,NA,CATSDSGSYEQYF,TGTGCCACCAGTGATTCGGGCTCCTACGAGCAGTACTTC
NA,TRBJ2-1,TRBV5-1,NA,CASSLGLSGNEQFF,TGCGCCAGCAGCTTGGGTTTGTCGGGCAATGAGCAGTTCTTC
NA,TRBJ1-2,TRBV9,NA,CASKKTAANYGYTF,TGTGCCAGCAAGAAAACTGCCGCTAACTATGGCTACACCTTC
NA,TRBJ1-2,TRBV6-5,NA,CASSPGAPGLYTF,TGTGCCAGCAGTCCAGGGGCCCCCGGCCTCTACACCTTC
NA,TRBJ2-7,TRBV10-3,NA,CAISAPPTPSSYEQYF,TGTGCCATCAGCGCCCCCCCCACTCCTAGCTCCTACGAGCAGTACTTC
NA,TRBJ1-1,TRBV24-1,once,CATSDELNTEAFF,TGTGCCACCAGTGATGAGTTGAACACTGAAGCTTTCTTT
NA,TRBJ2-7,TRBV5-6,NA,CASSLGWQGFSF,TGTGCCAGCAGCCTCGGTTGGCAGGGGTTTTCCTTC
NA,TRBJ1-6,TRBV5-6,NA,CASSLPGQGNSPLHF,TGTGCCAGCAGCTTGCCCGGGCAGGGAAATTCACCCCTCCACTTT
TRBD1,TRBJ1-2,TRBV18,NA,CASSPLTGEDYGYTF,TGTGCCAGCTCACCTCTTACAGGGGAGGACTATGGCTACACCTTC
NA,TRBJ1-6,TRBV6-1,NA,CASSDFYGGQGSNSPLHF,TGTGCCAGCAGTGACTTCTACGGGGGGCAGGGTAGTAATTCACCCCTCCACTTT
TRBD1,TRBJ1-2,TRBV7-2,NA,CASSPEPGQFYGYTF,TGTGCCAGCAGCCCAGAGCCGGGACAGTTCTATGGCTACACCTTC
NA,TRBJ1-6,TRBV28,NA,CASSLSLSFSPLHF,TGTGCCAGCAGTTTATCCCTGTCGTTTTCACCCCTCCACTTT
TRBD1,TRBJ2-1,TRBV7-2,once,CASSLRTGGSFF,TGTGCCAGCAGCTTACGGACAGGGGGATCGTTCTTC
NA,TRBJ2-1,TRBV3-1/TRBV3-2,NA,CASLGRLGVNNEQFF,TGTGCCAGTCTGGGTCGACTAGGGGTAAACAATGAGCAGTTCTTC
NA,TRBJ1-3,TRBV29-1,NA,CSVEEAAGNTIYF,TGCAGCGTTGAGGAGGCGGCTGGAAACACCATATATTTT